The 30 T cell receptor beta chains in this list originate from one sample, sequenced in a study of blood T cells in healthy people across ages (dated by TCRdb to between 2014 and 2017). The library was built by means of 5' RACE. Sequencing relied on an Illumina HiSeq 2500. A second PCR of roughly 7 to 12 cycles was run with a J-beta primer mix and a sample-barcoded 5' primer. TCRdb cleaned the public reads at Q25 with fastp, built clones with MiXCR and kept in-frame beta chains. Each record represents a unique CDR3 protein, reported with the most common genes and DNA among its rows. Within this sample are about 1.4 million distinct CDR3 sequences, with 59% of them counted one time only. The top ten clones comprise 6.7% of the sample. Input material: blood. The receptors stem from a man younger than 30 in good health.

The rearrangement links TRBV7-2 to TRBJ2-7; 10 nucleotides match TRBD2. Germline CDR1 is SGHTA and CDR2 is FQGNSA. The CDR3 is 14 residues long. The J segment lost 7 bases and the V segment lost 5 bases, leaving 8 bases of the junction unmatched. CDR3 bases: TGTGCCAGCAGCCCTAGCGGGGGTGGCCTGGAGCAGTACTTC. Amino acids: CASSPSGGGLEQYF.

For the CDR3, the DNA is TGTGCCAGCAGCTTAGGCCCCCCAGACGGAGCCTACGAGCAGTACTTC. This codes for CASSLGPPDGAYEQYF. The genes are TRBV11-2 and TRBJ2-5; D unclear. The J call may not be correct, given that the DNA end is closer to TRBJ2-7. Germline loops: CDR1 SGHAT, CDR2 FQNNGV. CDR3 length: 16 amino acids.

V usage is TRBV6-2 or TRBV6-3 and J usage is TRBJ2-7, with D hard to call. The V gene lost 2 bases and the J gene lost 3 bases, with 17 bases spanning the gap. The CDR3 spans 16 residues. Looked up from germline, CDR1 is MNHEY and CDR2 is SVGEGT. CDR3 region: CASSYTRPHWDYEQYF. CDR3 DNA: TGTGCCAGCAGTTACACGAGACCGCACTGGGACTACGAGCAGTACTTC.

V gene TRBV6-5 combines with J gene TRBJ2-7; D gene ambiguous. The germline V gene encodes CDR1 MNHEY and CDR2 SVGAGI. The length of the CDR3 is 14 residues. Trimming left V 2 bases short and J 2 bases short, with 10 bases between. DNA of the CDR3: TGTGCCAGCAGTTACGCCGGCCCCACCTACGAGCAGTACTTC. It encodes CASSYAGPTYEQYF.

This clonotype was found a few times. The chain couples TRBV25-1 to TRBJ2-7; perhaps TRBD2 as D (5 bases). In germline, CDR1 is MGHDK, CDR2 SYGVNS. The germline V and J ends were trimmed by 5 bases and 4 bases, with 21 bases remaining between them. The CDR3 runs 16 residues. For the CDR3, the DNA is TGTGCCAGCAGTCCTCCCGGGATAAGGCCCTGGTACGAGCAGTACTTC. Translating gives CASSPPGIRPWYEQYF.

This chain links TRBV10-3 with TRBJ1-2, with a possible D match to TRBD1 (5 bases). The germline V gene has CDR1 ENHRY and CDR2 SYGVKD. Trimming shortened V by 8 bases and J by 0 bases, and 19 bases separated the two germline ends. The CDR3 loop spans 16 amino acids. Here the CDR3 DNA reads TGTGCCATCCCATCTAGGGCAGGGAACGCTAACTATGGCTACACCTTC. Protein: CAIPSRAGNANYGYTF.

This chain links TRBV9 with TRBJ1-5; D ambiguous. The germline V gene has CDR1 SGDLS and CDR2 YYNGEE. V gave up 0 bases and J gave up 7 bases, with 11 bases separating them. The CDR3 spans 14 residues. The chain's CDR3 is CASSVVRRPQPQHF. In nucleotides, the CDR3 is TGTGCCAGCAGCGTAGTTCGCAGGCCCCAGCCCCAGCATTTT.

The V call is TRBV30, the J call TRBJ2-5, with no clear D. The CDR3 has 12 amino acids. Trimming took 8 bases from V and 11 from J, leaving 21 bases between them. From germline, CDR1 is GTSNPN and CDR2 SVGIG (reference sequence). CDR3 sequence (DNA): TGTGCCCTCCTGAAGGACCTCAACGGGCAGTACTTC. Amino acid sequence: CALLKDLNGQYF. The whole variable domain, remainder taken from reference TRBV30 and TRBJ2-5, is SQTIHQWPATLVQPVGSPLSLECTVEGTSNPNLYWYRQAAGRGLQLLFYSVGIGQISSEVPQNLSASRPQDRQFILSSKKLLLSDSGFYLCALLKDLNGQYFGPGTRLLVL.

This clonotype showed up just a few times. V and J are TRBV15 and TRBJ2-7; 7 bases agree with TRBD1. The CDR3 has 14 residues. V trimming: 9 bases; J trimming: 0 bases; junction bases outside the gene matches: 8. From germline, CDR1 is LNHNV and CDR2 YYDKDF (reference sequence). CDR3 coding DNA: TGTGCCACTGCCTCGGGACAGTCCTCCTACGAGCAGTACTTC. It translates to CATASGQSSYEQYF. Drawing the rest from reference TRBV15 and TRBJ2-7, the complete variable domain is DAMVIQNPRYQVTQFGKPVTLSCSQTLNHNVMYWYQQKSSQAPKLLFHYYDKDFNNEADTPDNFQSRRPNTSFCFLDIRSPGLGDTAMYLCATASGQSSYEQYFGPGTRLTVT.

The genes are TRBV5-1 and TRBJ1-1; no reliable D call. The germline V and J ends were trimmed by 0 bases and 3 bases, with 9 bases remaining between them. The CDR3 consists of 14 residues. Germline lookup yields CDR1 SGHRS and CDR2 YFSETQ. In DNA, the CDR3 is TGCGCCAGCAGCTTGGGCCAGCTGTACACTGAAGCTTTCTTT. Its translation: CASSLGQLYTEAFF.

This chain connects TRBV7-2 to TRBJ1-2; D is unclear. V was pared by 3 bases and J by 6 bases, with 11 bases between. CDR3 length: 13 amino acids. Germline V gives CDR1 SGHTA, CDR2 FQGNSA. The CDR3 DNA sequence: TGTGCCAGCAGCTTCGCCAACTGGGATGGCTACACCTTC. Protein: CASSFANWDGYTF.

This chain uses TRBV6-5 with TRBJ1-6; D is unclear. The germline gives CDR1 MNHEY, CDR2 SVGAGI. V lost 8 bases, J lost 3 bases, and 17 bases lay in between. CDR3 length equals 16 residues. The DNA for the CDR3 is TGTGCCAGCCGCCTCCGGGGAGCCCGCTATAATTCACCCCTCCACTTT. Translating gives CASRLRGARYNSPLHF.

The chain joins TRBV5-5 to TRBJ2-5; TRBD2 is a possible D gene (6 bases). The end of the DNA fits TRBJ2-7 better, so the J call may be wrong. CDR1 and CDR2 (germline): SGHKS, YYEKEE (reference sequence). CDR3 length: 13 amino acids. The CDR3, as DNA: TGTGCCAGCAACCTAGGGACTTCCTACGAGCAGTACTTC. Its protein product is CASNLGTSYEQYF.

V is TRBV6-1 and J is TRBJ2-7; D is possibly TRBD1 (6 bases). The germline CDR1 and CDR2 sequences are MNHNS and SASEGT. The V end was cut by 6 bases, the J end by 7 bases, with 13 bases between. CDR3 size: 12 residues. Written as DNA, the CDR3 is TGTGCCAGCAGGATATACAGGGAGGAGCAGTACTTC. Translation: CASRIYREEQYF.

This clonotype was recorded a few times. This chain uses TRBV12-3 or TRBV12-4 with TRBJ2-1; TRBD2 matches at 15 bases. The CDR3 totals 18 residues. The ends lost 6 bases at V and 5 bases at J; junction bases unmatched: 11. CDR3 sequence (DNA): TGTGCCAGCAGACTAAGGGGACTAGCGGGGGGCCTACACAATGAGCAGTTCTTC. This translates into CASRLRGLAGGLHNEQFF.

The gene calls are TRBV4-1 and TRBJ2-5; TRBD1 matches 7 bases. V was pared by 2 bases and J by 11 bases, with 14 bases of the junction left unmatched. The CDR3 has 15 amino acids. The V gene's germline CDR1 is MGHRA and CDR2 YSYEKL. CDR3 amino acids: CASSQYDRAVDEQYF. In nucleotides, the CDR3 is TGCGCCAGCAGCCAATACGACAGGGCAGTCGATGAGCAGTACTTC.

The V gene is TRBV25-1, the J gene TRBJ2-1; perhaps TRBD2 as D (6 bases). The germline V and J ends were trimmed by 0 bases and 15 bases, with 15 bases remaining between them. Germline CDR1 MGHDK, CDR2 SYGVNS. The CDR3 sequence is 13 residues long. The CDR3 loop reads CASSEYNWGVPFF. The CDR3 DNA is TGTGCCAGCAGTGAATACAACTGGGGGGTTCCGTTCTTC.

The J gene is TRBJ1-2, the V gene TRBV20-1; D remains ambiguous. With 5 bases removed from V and 1 base from J, the gap between germline ends came to 11 bases. This CDR3 contains 13 residues. Germline loops: CDR1 DFQATT, CDR2 SNEGSKA (reference sequence). The CDR3 sequence is CSAHLTVNYGYTF. CDR3 sequence (DNA): TGCAGTGCTCATTTAACAGTTAACTATGGCTACACCTTC.

The chain couples TRBV6-5 to TRBJ1-4; tentatively, D is TRBD1 (6 bases). This CDR3 comprises 15 residues. Looked up from germline, CDR1 is MNHEY and CDR2 is SVGAGI. The ends were cut back, 0 bases at V and 5 bases at J, with 10 bases in the middle. The CDR3 is CASSYSQGRNEKLFF. CDR3 nucleotides: TGTGCCAGCAGTTACTCACAGGGAAGAAATGAAAAACTGTTTTTT.

This clonotype occurred a few times. J is TRBJ2-2 and V is TRBV11-2, with 8 positions matching TRBD1. Trimming at V came to 6 bases and at J to 4 bases, leaving 7 bases not matched to a gene. The V gene's germline CDR1 is SGHAT and CDR2 FQNNGV. The CDR3 covers 15 residues. The CDR3 DNA reads TGTGCCAGCAGTCTGACAGGGGTCGGCACCGGGGAGCTGTTTTTT. This sequence encodes CASSLTGVGTGELFF.

J is TRBJ2-3 and V is TRBV6-2 or TRBV6-3; 7 bases fit TRBD1. The V gene end was trimmed by 1 base and the J gene end by 2 bases; junction bases not matched to a gene: 9. The CDR3 spans 17 residues. Germline lookup yields CDR1 MNHEY and CDR2 SVGEGT. DNA for the CDR3: TGTGCCAGCAGTTACTACCTTGGGGACAGTGACACAGATACGCAGTATTTT. It is translated as CASSYYLGDSDTDTQYF.

The CDR3: CSVPEENGEKLFF. The CDR3 DNA sequence: TGCAGCGTCCCCGAGGAGAATGGGGAAAAACTGTTTTTT. This chain links TRBV29-1 with TRBJ1-4; D is undetermined. CDR3 size: 13 residues. The germline gives CDR1 SQVTM, CDR2 ANQGSEA. Trimming cost V 6 bases and J 8 bases, with 16 bases left between them.

This clonotype was counted a few times. This rearrangement joins TRBV12-3 or TRBV12-4 to TRBJ2-1; no clear D gene. The CDR3 is made up of 8 amino acids. The chain's CDR3 is CACDEQFF. The CDR3 region has the DNA TGTGCGTGCGATGAGCAGTTCTTC.

This clonotype has a handful of counts. The chain combines TRBV6-2 or TRBV6-3 with TRBJ1-5; a weak D match, TRBD1 (5 bases). In germline, CDR1 is MNHEY, CDR2 SVGEGT. The CDR3 covers 15 residues. V lost 0 bases and J lost 5, with 11 bases in between. This CDR3 reads CASSYSAGSHQPQHF. In DNA form, the CDR3 reads TGTGCCAGCAGTTACTCGGCAGGGTCGCATCAGCCCCAGCATTTT.

The chain combines TRBV25-1 with TRBJ2-7; D unresolved. Germline CDR1 is MGHDK and CDR2 is SYGVNS. The CDR3 is 14 residues long. Trimming shortened V by 8 bases and J by 2 bases, and 16 bases separated the two germline ends. For the CDR3, the DNA is TGTGCCAGCGCGGCCGGGCCTCAGACCTACGAGCAGTACTTC. Translating gives CASAAGPQTYEQYF.

This clonotype was found a few times. The J gene is TRBJ2-7, the V gene TRBV6-5; 7 bases line up with TRBD1. Germline-derived CDR1 and CDR2 are MNHEY and SVGAGI. This CDR3 is 13 amino acids long. The trim removed 10 bases at V and 3 bases at J, leaving 9 bases unmatched. The CDR3 DNA reads TGTGCCACCACAGGGGAAGGGGACTACGAGCAGTACTTC. Translating gives CATTGEGDYEQYF.

V usage is TRBV29-1 and J usage is TRBJ2-5; D could derive from TRBD1 or TRBD2 (6 bases each). The CDR3 contains 15 residues. CDR1 and CDR2 from the germline V gene are SQVTM and ANQGSEA. Trimming shortened V by 2 bases and J by 5 bases, and 18 bases separated the two germline ends. CDR3 amino acids: CSVESGGGVAETQYF. The CDR3 DNA sequence: TGCAGCGTTGAATCTGGGGGCGGGGTTGCGGAGACCCAGTACTTC.

The chain has TRBV4-1 and TRBJ1-5; no firm D call. This CDR3 has 14 amino acids. V was clipped by 1 base and J by 3 bases, with 7 bases between them. CDR1 and CDR2 (germline): MGHRA, YSYEKL. The CDR3 sequence is CASSQGNYNQPQHF. The CDR3 DNA reads TGCGCCAGCAGCCAAGGGAACTACAATCAGCCCCAGCATTTT.

A single count supports this clonotype. This sequence joins TRBV4-3 and TRBJ2-7; 7 nucleotides agree with TRBD2. The J call is doubtful: the DNA matches TRBJ2-5 better. CDR1 is LGHNA and CDR2 is YSLEER in the germline V gene. The CDR3 sequence is 15 residues long. CDR3 in DNA: TGCGCCAGCAGCCAAGATACGGGCTCGGGGGGGACCCAGTACTTC. Residues: CASSQDTGSGGTQYF.

The chain recombines TRBV20-1 with TRBJ2-5; D is perhaps TRBD1 (5 bases). This CDR3 has 13 amino acids. V shed 4 bases and J shed 3 bases, with 12 bases lying between them. Germline assignment: CDR1 DFQATT and CDR2 SNEGSKA (reference sequence). The CDR3 loop is CSATGKVEETQYF. The CDR3 nucleotides are TGCAGTGCTACAGGGAAGGTAGAAGAGACCCAGTACTTC.